A selection of T cell receptor beta chains follows, all from one sample in a study of blood T cell repertoires in COVID-19. Profiling relied on immunoSEQ multiplex PCR, and the TCRdb table lists in-frame clones only, not all of them. The table shows 35,000 to 40,000 clones, with around four fifths occurring only once. Material: peripheral blood. These receptors came from a man aged 50 to 60 with active COVID-19. CDR3s include the opening cysteine and the closing phenylalanine or tryptophan. Fields, in order: V gene, D gene, clone size, J gene, CDR3 DNA, CDR3 protein. A D gene is named only where the DNA matches it firmly. The size entry is marked missing in some rows and otherwise reads once, few, many or a size class.

V gene: TRBV10-1; D gene: .; clone size: .; J gene: TRBJ2-2; CDR3 DNA: TGCGCCAGCAGACGGGAATCGAACACCGGGGAGCTGTTTTTT; CDR3 protein: CASRRESNTGELFF
V gene: TRBV4-1; D gene: TRBD1; clone size: .; J gene: TRBJ2-2; CDR3 DNA: TGCGCCAGCAGCCAAGTGACAGGGGGCGCCCCCAACACCGGGGAGCTGTTTTTT; CDR3 protein: CASSQVTGGAPNTGELFF
V gene: TRBV11-2; D gene: TRBD2; clone size: .; J gene: TRBJ2-3; CDR3 DNA: TGTGCCAGCAGCAATAGCGGGGGGACCGTTACGCAGTATTTT; CDR3 protein: CASSNSGGTVTQYF
V gene: TRBV19; D gene: TRBD2; clone size: .; J gene: TRBJ2-2; CDR3 DNA: TGTGCCAGTAGGACTAGCGGGGAGACCGGGGAGCTGTTTTTT; CDR3 protein: CASRTSGETGELFF
V gene: TRBV5-8; D gene: TRBD1; clone size: .; J gene: TRBJ2-5; CDR3 DNA: TGTGCCAGCAGCTCAGGGACAGTGATGCAAGAGACCCAGTACTTC; CDR3 protein: CASSSGTVMQETQYF
V gene: TRBV5-5; D gene: TRBD1; clone size: .; J gene: TRBJ1-5; CDR3 DNA: TGTGCCAGCAGCTTGTGGACAGGGGTTGGGAGGAGCAATCAGCCCCAGCATTTT; CDR3 protein: CASSLWTGVGRSNQPQHF
V gene: TRBV2; D gene: .; clone size: .; J gene: TRBJ2-5; CDR3 DNA: TGTGCCAGCAGTCCGGGACAAGAGACCCAGTACTTC; CDR3 protein: CASSPGQETQYF
V gene: TRBV7-2; D gene: .; clone size: .; J gene: TRBJ2-3; CDR3 DNA: TGTGCCAGCAGCTCTTACCGGGACACAGATACGCAGTATTTT; CDR3 protein: CASSSYRDTDTQYF
V gene: TRBV5-4; D gene: .; clone size: .; J gene: TRBJ1-2; CDR3 DNA: TGTGCCAGCAGCTTAATTTCGGCGAGACAAAGCTATGGCTACACCTTC; CDR3 protein: CASSLISARQSYGYTF
V gene: TRBV6-5; D gene: TRBD1; clone size: .; J gene: TRBJ1-2; CDR3 DNA: TGTGCCAGCAGTTACTCGGGACAGCCCGGCTACACCTTC; CDR3 protein: CASSYSGQPGYTF
V gene: TRBV4-3; D gene: .; clone size: .; J gene: TRBJ2-2; CDR3 DNA: TGCGCCAGCAGCCGTTCGGTCACCGGGGAGCTGTTTTTT; CDR3 protein: CASSRSVTGELFF
V gene: TRBV27; D gene: TRBD1; clone size: .; J gene: TRBJ1-2; CDR3 DNA: TGTGCCAGCAGCCCCCATCGGCAGGGGGCGAATGGCTACACCTTC; CDR3 protein: CASSPHRQGANGYTF
V gene: TRBV7-8; D gene: .; clone size: .; J gene: TRBJ1-1; CDR3 DNA: TGTGCCAGCAGCTTCGGGGGGATGAGGACTGAAGCTTTCTTT; CDR3 protein: CASSFGGMRTEAFF
V gene: TRBV5-6; D gene: .; clone size: .; J gene: TRBJ1-5; CDR3 DNA: TGTGCCAGCAGCTTACAGGGTTACAATCAGCCCCAGCATTTT; CDR3 protein: CASSLQGYNQPQHF
V gene: TRBV4-3; D gene: TRBD1; clone size: .; J gene: TRBJ1-4; CDR3 DNA: TGCGCCAGCAGCTCTAGACAGGGCCGTAATGAAAAACTGTTTTTT; CDR3 protein: CASSSRQGRNEKLFF
V gene: TRBV7-9; D gene: TRBD1; clone size: .; J gene: TRBJ2-7; CDR3 DNA: TGTGCCAGCAGCTTGGGACAGGGGGCCTACGAGCAGTACTTC; CDR3 protein: CASSLGQGAYEQYF
V gene: TRBV19; D gene: TRBD1; clone size: .; J gene: TRBJ2-1; CDR3 DNA: TGTGCCAGTAGTACACACGGACAGGGTTGGAATGAGCAGTTCTTC; CDR3 protein: CASSTHGQGWNEQFF
V gene: TRBV5-5; D gene: .; clone size: .; J gene: TRBJ1-1; CDR3 DNA: TGTGCCAGCAGCTTGGGACAAATGAACACTGAAGCTTTCTTT; CDR3 protein: CASSLGQMNTEAFF
V gene: TRBV5-4; D gene: .; clone size: .; J gene: TRBJ2-7; CDR3 DNA: TGTGCCAGCAGCTTTCGGGACATCTCCTACGAGCAGTACTTC; CDR3 protein: CASSFRDISYEQYF
V gene: TRBV6-6; D gene: TRBD2; clone size: .; J gene: TRBJ2-1; CDR3 DNA: TGTGCCACAGAACCTAGCGGGGGGAGTAATGAGCAGTTCTTC; CDR3 protein: CATEPSGGSNEQFF
V gene: TRBV6-5; D gene: .; clone size: .; J gene: TRBJ2-5; CDR3 DNA: TGTGCCAGCAGTTACATAGCGCGAGAGACCCAGTACTTC; CDR3 protein: CASSYIARETQYF
V gene: TRBV7-6; D gene: .; clone size: .; J gene: TRBJ1-5; CDR3 DNA: TGTGCCAGCAGCTTAGAGGGGGGGAGCAATCAGCCCCAGCATTTT; CDR3 protein: CASSLEGGSNQPQHF
V gene: TRBV10-3; D gene: TRBD1; clone size: .; J gene: TRBJ2-6; CDR3 DNA: TGTGCCATCGGAGGCAGGGGGTTTATGGGATCTGGGGCCAACGTCCTGACTTTC; CDR3 protein: CAIGGRGFMGSGANVLTF
V gene: TRBV25-1; D gene: TRBD1; clone size: .; J gene: TRBJ2-7; CDR3 DNA: TGTGCCAGCAGTGAACATTTTCAGGGACAGGACTACGAGCAGTACTTC; CDR3 protein: CASSEHFQGQDYEQYF
V gene: TRBV5-5; D gene: .; clone size: .; J gene: TRBJ1-5; CDR3 DNA: TGTGCCAGCAGCTTGAAGCCCCTCGCCGGGTTTCAGCCCCAGCATTTT; CDR3 protein: CASSLKPLAGFQPQHF
V gene: TRBV29-1; D gene: .; clone size: .; J gene: TRBJ1-2; CDR3 DNA: TGCAGCGTGGAACAGGGTGGCTATGGCTACACCTTC; CDR3 protein: CSVEQGGYGYTF
V gene: TRBV5-6; D gene: TRBD1; clone size: .; J gene: TRBJ2-2; CDR3 DNA: TGTGCCAGCAGCTTCGGACAGGGGAGAGGCGGGGAGCTGTTTTTT; CDR3 protein: CASSFGQGRGGELFF
V gene: TRBV15; D gene: TRBD1; clone size: .; J gene: TRBJ2-7; CDR3 DNA: TGTGCCACCAGCTCGGGACAGTACTACGAGCAGTACTTC; CDR3 protein: CATSSGQYYEQYF
V gene: TRBV7-9; D gene: .; clone size: .; J gene: TRBJ1-3; CDR3 DNA: TGTGCCAGCAGCTTAGAGGACATTTCCTCTGGAAACACCATATATTTT; CDR3 protein: CASSLEDISSGNTIYF
V gene: TRBV28; D gene: .; clone size: .; J gene: TRBJ2-5; CDR3 DNA: TGTGCCAGCACCGACAGGACACAAGAGACCCAGTACTTC; CDR3 protein: CASTDRTQETQYF
V gene: TRBV2; D gene: TRBD1; clone size: few; J gene: TRBJ2-7; CDR3 DNA: TGTGCCAGCAGTGAAGTAAGGACAGGAGTGGAGGATGGGTACTTC; CDR3 protein: CASSEVRTGVEDGYF
V gene: TRBV27; D gene: TRBD1; clone size: .; J gene: TRBJ1-5; CDR3 DNA: TGTGCCAGCAGTCAGAGACAGGGGGGATTCAATCAGCCCCAGCATTTT; CDR3 protein: CASSQRQGGFNQPQHF
V gene: TRBV6-5; D gene: .; clone size: .; J gene: TRBJ2-5; CDR3 DNA: TGTGCCTTGGGGGGGCCGGGAGAGACCCAGTACTTC; CDR3 protein: CALGGPGETQYF
V gene: TRBV3-1/TRBV3-2; D gene: .; clone size: few; J gene: TRBJ2-5; CDR3 DNA: TGTGCCAGCAGCCAAGTTGCAGGGGCGGGGGCGACCCAGTACTTC; CDR3 protein: CASSQVAGAGATQYF
V gene: TRBV10-1; D gene: .; clone size: .; J gene: TRBJ2-7; CDR3 DNA: TGCGCCAGCAGCCTTTACAGGAGCAACGAGCAGTACTTC; CDR3 protein: CASSLYRSNEQYF
V gene: TRBV6-5; D gene: .; clone size: .; J gene: TRBJ2-2; CDR3 DNA: TGTGCCAGCAGGGGCGGGAACGGGTACACCGGGGAGCTGTTTTTT; CDR3 protein: CASRGGNGYTGELFF
V gene: TRBV12-3/TRBV12-4; D gene: TRBD1; clone size: .; J gene: TRBJ2-7; CDR3 DNA: TGTGCCAGCAGCTCACAGGGGGTGGACGAGCAGTACTTC; CDR3 protein: CASSSQGVDEQYF
V gene: TRBV6-2/TRBV6-3; D gene: .; clone size: .; J gene: TRBJ1-2; CDR3 DNA: TGTGCCAGCAGTTCGGCAGGGAAATTCTCGGGCTACACCTTC; CDR3 protein: CASSSAGKFSGYTF
V gene: TRBV2; D gene: TRBD1; clone size: .; J gene: TRBJ2-5; CDR3 DNA: TGTGCCAGCAGTGATCCGGCCGGGACAGGGGGAGAGACCCAGTACTTC; CDR3 protein: CASSDPAGTGGETQYF
V gene: TRBV27; D gene: .; clone size: .; J gene: TRBJ2-7; CDR3 DNA: TGTGCCAGCAGATTCAGGGGCGGGGAGCAGTACTTC; CDR3 protein: CASRFRGGEQYF
V gene: TRBV7-8; D gene: TRBD1; clone size: .; J gene: TRBJ1-2; CDR3 DNA: TGTGCCAGCAGCTTAACCGCGACAGGGGATGGCTACACCTTC; CDR3 protein: CASSLTATGDGYTF
V gene: TRBV6-4; D gene: TRBD2; clone size: .; J gene: TRBJ2-3; CDR3 DNA: TGTGCCAGCAGTGATGCGGCTAGCGGGGGCACAGATACGCAGTATTTT; CDR3 protein: CASSDAASGGTDTQYF
V gene: TRBV28; D gene: TRBD1; clone size: .; J gene: TRBJ1-2; CDR3 DNA: TGTGCCAGCAGGCTCGGGGACAGGGGGCTTGGCTACACCTTC; CDR3 protein: CASRLGDRGLGYTF
V gene: TRBV19; D gene: .; clone size: .; J gene: TRBJ2-1; CDR3 DNA: TGTGCCAGTAGTATAGGGACTATTGAGCAGTTCTTC; CDR3 protein: CASSIGTIEQFF
V gene: TRBV4-3; D gene: .; clone size: .; J gene: TRBJ1-6; CDR3 DNA: TGCGCCAGCAGCCAAGAAAACAGTCAGTATTCACCCCTCCACTTT; CDR3 protein: CASSQENSQYSPLHF
V gene: TRBV2; D gene: TRBD1; clone size: .; J gene: TRBJ1-2; CDR3 DNA: TGTGCCAGCAGTGAAGCGAGGTATGGAGGGGGCGCCTATGGCTACACCTTC; CDR3 protein: CASSEARYGGGAYGYTF
V gene: TRBV27; D gene: .; clone size: .; J gene: TRBJ2-3; CDR3 DNA: TGTGCCAGCAGTTTAAAGAGAGCACTACCAGATACGCAGTATTTT; CDR3 protein: CASSLKRALPDTQYF
V gene: TRBV5-1; D gene: .; clone size: .; J gene: TRBJ1-4; CDR3 DNA: TGCGCCAGCAGCACCCAGGGGCGGGCAACTAATGAAAAACTGTTTTTT; CDR3 protein: CASSTQGRATNEKLFF
V gene: TRBV18; D gene: .; clone size: .; J gene: TRBJ2-7; CDR3 DNA: TGTGCCAGCTCACCCGGAACAGGGCGTATCTACGAGCAGTACTTC; CDR3 protein: CASSPGTGRIYEQYF
V gene: TRBV20-1; D gene: TRBD2; clone size: .; J gene: TRBJ2-3; CDR3 DNA: TGCAGTGCTAGTCCCAGCGGGGGGGTATATACGCAGTATTTT; CDR3 protein: CSASPSGGVYTQYF
V gene: TRBV19; D gene: .; clone size: once; J gene: TRBJ1-2; CDR3 DNA: TGTGCCAGTAGTCCCGACCTCCCCAGGGTTCACTATGGCTACACCTTC; CDR3 protein: CASSPDLPRVHYGYTF
V gene: TRBV18; D gene: TRBD1; clone size: .; J gene: TRBJ1-1; CDR3 DNA: TGTGCCAGCTCACGGGACAGGGACTGGGCTGCTGAAGCTTTCTTT; CDR3 protein: CASSRDRDWAAEAFF
V gene: TRBV15; D gene: .; clone size: .; J gene: TRBJ2-2; CDR3 DNA: TGTGCCGCTAGCCAGCGGACCGGGGAGCTGTTTTTT; CDR3 protein: CAASQRTGELFF
V gene: TRBV4-3; D gene: .; clone size: .; J gene: TRBJ2-1; CDR3 DNA: TGCGCCAGCAGCCCTTCCGGCCCGGGGAGCTCCTACAATGAGCAGTTCTTC; CDR3 protein: CASSPSGPGSSYNEQFF
V gene: TRBV19; D gene: TRBD1; clone size: .; J gene: TRBJ2-5; CDR3 DNA: TGTGCCAGTAGTATTCAGGGGGCCGAGACCCAGTACTTC; CDR3 protein: CASSIQGAETQYF
V gene: TRBV7-8; D gene: TRBD2; clone size: .; J gene: TRBJ2-1; CDR3 DNA: TGTGCCAGCAGCTTATTAGCGGGGGTTTACAATGAGCAGTTCTTC; CDR3 protein: CASSLLAGVYNEQFF
V gene: TRBV28; D gene: .; clone size: .; J gene: TRBJ1-1; CDR3 DNA: TGTGCCAGCAGTTGGACACTCGTCGCCGACAAACTTTTTGAAGCTTTCTTT; CDR3 protein: CASSWTLVADKLFEAFF